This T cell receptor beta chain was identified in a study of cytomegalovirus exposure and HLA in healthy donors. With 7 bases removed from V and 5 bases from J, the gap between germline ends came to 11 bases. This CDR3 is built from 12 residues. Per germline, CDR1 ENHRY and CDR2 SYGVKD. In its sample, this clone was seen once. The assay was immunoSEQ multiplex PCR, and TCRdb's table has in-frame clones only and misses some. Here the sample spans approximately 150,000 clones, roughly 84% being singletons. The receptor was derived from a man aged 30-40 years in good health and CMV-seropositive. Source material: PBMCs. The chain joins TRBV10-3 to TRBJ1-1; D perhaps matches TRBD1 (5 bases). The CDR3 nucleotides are TGTGCCATCAATGTGGGGGGGACTGAAGCTTTCTTT. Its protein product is CAINVGGTEAFF.